The 11 T cell receptor beta chains below were found in one sample sequenced in a study of CD8 T cells in ankylosing spondylitis. General study points: Made up of several highly homologous variants, a TCR beta motif appeared characteristic of ankylosing spondylitis blood.

TCRdb itself ran the 5' RACE reads through MiXCR, one entry per CDR3 protein. The data contain 450,000 to 550,000 distinct CDR3 sequences, 5.3% of them singletons. Antigens of these TCRs are unknown. What was sequenced was blood, either unsorted or a sorted T cell fraction (not recorded which). These receptor sequences come from a male donor with ankylosing spondylitis.

In its sample, this clonotype was seen many times. The chain uses TRBV5-1 and TRBJ1-2; possible D gene TRBD1, 6 bases. V lost 5 bases to trimming and J lost 7 bases, with 15 bases between them. Germline V gene data show CDR1 as SGHRS and CDR2 as YFSETQ. This CDR3 comprises 13 residues. CDR3 residues: CASRGQVQGGYTF. DNA for the CDR3: TGCGCCAGCAGAGGTCAAGTACAGGGTGGCTACACCTTC. Full variable domain (missing parts from reference TRBV5-1 and TRBJ1-2): KAGVTQTPRYLIKTRGQQVTLSCSPISGHRSVSWYQQTPGQGLQFLFEYFSETQRNKGNFPGRFSGRQFSNSRSEMNVSTLELGDSALYLCASRGQVQGGYTFGSGTRLTVV.

The sample holds many counts of this clonotype. The CDR3 here is CASSFRGRRGYTF. The CDR3 DNA reads as TGTGCCAGCAGCTTCCGTGGCAGACGAGGCTACACCTTC. V is TRBV7-2 and J is TRBJ1-2; D ambiguous. Germline-derived CDR1 and CDR2 are SGHTA and FQGNSA. CDR3 length equals 13 residues. V gave up 3 bases and J gave up 8 bases, with 13 bases separating them.

This clonotype was counted ten times or more. The chain has TRBV20-1 and TRBJ2-5; 13 bases line up with TRBD2. This CDR3 region has 16 residues. The V gene end was trimmed by 2 bases and the J gene end by 5 bases; junction bases not matched to a gene: 8. Germline lookup yields CDR1 DFQATT and CDR2 SNEGSKA (reference sequence). The CDR3 loop is CSARTPGLAGRETQYF. The DNA of the CDR3 is TGCAGTGCTAGAACACCGGGACTAGCGGGAAGGGAGACCCAGTACTTC.

This clonotype appeared a few times. J is TRBJ1-5 and V is TRBV4-2, with 7 bases that match TRBD1. Germline loops: CDR1 LGHNA, CDR2 YNFKEQ. The V gene end was trimmed by 0 bases and the J gene end by 7 bases; junction bases not matched to a gene: 3. There are 14 residues in the CDR3. CDR3 DNA: TGTGCCAGCAGCCAAGATACAGGGGACCAGCCCCAGCATTTT. Encoded protein: CASSQDTGDQPQHF.

This clonotype has a count of ten or more. The chain recombines TRBV12-3 or TRBV12-4 with TRBJ2-1, with 7 bases fitting TRBD2. The CDR3 runs 13 residues. V lost 5 bases and J lost 6; bases outside the gene matches: 4. The CDR3 DNA follows: TGTGCCAGCAGTGGACTAGGTGTCAATGAGCAGTTCTTC. It encodes CASSGLGVNEQFF.

This clonotype was counted a few times. The chain employs TRBV5-6 and TRBJ2-2, with D perhaps matching TRBD2 (6 bases). Trimming left V 4 bases short and J 6 bases short, with 16 bases between. CDR1 and CDR2 from the germline V gene are SGHDT and YYEEEE. This CDR3 is built from 15 residues. This CDR3 reads CASSPLEGGSGELFF. Written as DNA, the CDR3 is TGTGCCAGCAGCCCACTTGAGGGAGGCTCCGGGGAGCTGTTTTTT. Variable domain in full (rest from reference TRBV5-6 and TRBJ2-2): DAGVTQSPTHLIKTRGQQVTLRCSPKSGHDTVSWYQQALGQGPQFIFQYYEEEERQRGNFPDRFSGHQFPNYSSELNVNALLLGDSALYLCASSPLEGGSGELFFGEGSRLTVL.

This clonotype was picked up many times. CDR3 in DNA: TGTGCCACCAGCAGAGACAGTAGCACCGGGGAGCTGTTTTTT. Its protein product is CATSRDSSTGELFF. The chain is built from TRBV15 and TRBJ2-2; no firm D call. V dropped 0 bases and J dropped 4 bases, with 6 bases sitting between them. Germline CDR1 reads LNHNV; CDR2 reads YYDKDF (reference sequence). The CDR3 is made up of 14 amino acids.

There are many counts of this clonotype. The V and J genes are TRBV7-9 and TRBJ1-2, with 7 nucleotides matching TRBD1. The germline V gene encodes CDR1 SEHNR and CDR2 FQNEAQ (reference sequence). There are 15 residues in the CDR3. The trim removed 5 bases at V and 8 bases at J, leaving 14 bases unmatched. CDR3 sequence: CASSHLREGARGYTF. DNA for the CDR3: TGTGCCAGCAGCCACCTGAGGGAGGGGGCGAGAGGCTACACCTTC. The full variable domain, its missing parts supplied by reference TRBV7-9 and TRBJ1-2, is DTGVSQNPRHKITKRGQNVTFRCDPISEHNRLYWYRQTLGQGPEFLTYFQNEAQLEKSRLLSDRFSAERPKGSFSTLEIQRTEQGDSAMYLCASSHLREGARGYTFGSGTRLTVV.

CDR3 coding DNA: TGTGCCAGCACCCTAGCGGCTGGGCAAGAGACCCAGTACTTC. It translates to CASTLAAGQETQYF. This chain uses TRBV7-2 with TRBJ2-5; 7 nucleotides agree with TRBD2. J was trimmed by 2 bases and V by 7 bases; bases with no gene match: 7. This CDR3 is 14 amino acids long. The germline V gene encodes CDR1 SGHTA and CDR2 FQGNSA.

This clonotype has ten or more counts. The J gene is TRBJ1-1, the V gene TRBV5-1; possible D gene TRBD1, 5 bases. The V end lost 3 bases, the J end lost 1 base, and 10 bases lay between the germline ends. The length of the CDR3 is 14 residues. Germline-derived CDR1 and CDR2 are SGHRS and YFSETQ. Written as DNA, the CDR3 is TGCGCCAGCAGCTCTCTCGACAGGAACACTGAAGCTTTCTTT. Translated: CASSSLDRNTEAFF.

This clonotype was seen repeatedly, ten times or more. The V and J genes are TRBV7-6 and TRBJ2-7, with D tentatively TRBD2 (5 bases). CDR1 and CDR2 from the germline V gene are SGHVS and FNYEAQ. CDR3 length: 14 residues. Trimming shortened V by 1 base and J by 3 bases, and 10 bases separated the two germline ends. This CDR3 reads CASSLGLGSYEQYF. CDR3 bases: TGTGCCAGCAGCTTAGGGTTAGGGAGCTACGAGCAGTACTTC.